The 14 T cell receptor beta chains given below trace back to one sample, sequenced in a study of cytomegalovirus exposure and HLA in healthy donors. Primers for the PCR totalled 60 Vbeta and 13 Jbeta. Repertoires were generated with immunoSEQ multiplex PCR, while TCRdb's copy carries only in-frame clones and drops some. The data contain approximately 160,000 clones, 60% to 85% of them seen just once; the ten biggest clones take up 0.7% to 0.8%. Material for sequencing was PBMCs. These receptors were taken from a female donor in good health and CMV-seronegative.

This rearrangement joins TRBV5-1 to TRBJ1-2, with D unclear. The germline V gene encodes CDR1 SGHRS and CDR2 YFSETQ. The CDR3 spans 16 residues. Trimming left V 0 bases short and J 4 bases short, with 16 bases between. This CDR3 is CASSLGGSIGLYGYTF. The CDR3 DNA follows: TGCGCCAGCAGCTTGGGAGGGAGCATAGGCCTCTATGGCTACACCTTC.

The chain is built from TRBV7-3 and TRBJ1-1, with TRBD1 as a possible D gene (5 bases). With 7 bases removed from V and 0 bases from J, the gap between germline ends came to 27 bases. The CDR3 sequence is 19 residues long. The germline CDR1 and CDR2 sequences are SGHTA and FQGTGA. The DNA for the CDR3 is TGTGCCAGCAAACCGTTCGCCTCAGGGCGCTTAGACATGAACACTGAAGCTTTCTTT. It specifies CASKPFASGRLDMNTEAFF.

CDR3 DNA sequence: TGTGCCAGCACCGAAGGGACAGGGGGAACCCTCTACAATGAGCAGTTCTTC. This codes for CASTEGTGGTLYNEQFF. This chain connects TRBV7-9 to TRBJ2-1, with 11 bases aligning to TRBD1. Germline V gene data show CDR1 as SEHNR and CDR2 as FQNEAQ (reference sequence). The CDR3 consists of 17 residues. V was clipped by 7 bases and J by 3 bases; unmatched bases: 11.

The chain carries TRBV15 and TRBJ1-5, with D tentatively TRBD1 (5 bases). This CDR3 comprises 16 residues. Germline lookup yields CDR1 LNHNV and CDR2 YYDKDF (reference sequence). Trimming cost V 0 bases and J 7 bases, with 16 bases left between them. CDR3 bases: TGTGCCACCAGCAGAGACATGACCGGGGGAGGCCAGCCCCAGCATTTT. It is translated as CATSRDMTGGGQPQHF.

This clone was detected once. The rearrangement uses TRBV4-2 and TRBJ1-5; D gene ambiguous. CDR1 is LGHNA, CDR2 YNFKEQ, per germline. This CDR3 is 13 amino acids long. The ends were cut back, 0 bases at V and 6 bases at J, with 6 bases in the middle. Written as DNA, the CDR3 is TGTGCCAGCAGCCAAGAGAACGGTCAGCCCCAGCATTTT. This sequence encodes CASSQENGQPQHF.

The V call is TRBV7-2, the J call TRBJ1-2; 10 nucleotides agree with TRBD1. Per germline, CDR1 SGHTA and CDR2 FQGNSA. Unmatched junction bases numbered 2, after V lost 5 bases and J lost 2 bases. The CDR3 has 14 amino acids. The chain's CDR3 is CASSPDRGNYGYTF. In DNA form, the CDR3 reads TGTGCCAGCAGCCCGGACAGGGGGAACTATGGCTACACCTTC.

This clone was recorded a few times. This chain uses TRBV19 with TRBJ2-1; unclear D gene. V lost 1 base, J lost 4 bases, and 8 bases lay in between. In germline, CDR1 is LNHDA, CDR2 SQIVND (reference sequence). This CDR3 has 14 amino acids. The CDR3 here is CASSIARNYNEQFF. CDR3 in DNA: TGTGCCAGTAGTATAGCTAGGAATTACAATGAGCAGTTCTTC.

The chain carries TRBV5-1 and TRBJ2-2; D possibly corresponds to TRBD2 (5 bases). Trimming left V 7 bases short and J 7 bases short, with 11 bases between. The CDR3 loop spans 12 amino acids. The germline V gene has CDR1 SGHRS and CDR2 YFSETQ. CDR3 coding DNA: TGCGCCAGCGCGGTAGAGGGCGGGGAGCTGTTTTTT. Its translation is CASAVEGGELFF.

This clone was picked up a small number of times. The V gene is TRBV7-9, the J gene TRBJ1-6; D gene ambiguous. The V gene's germline CDR1 is SEHNR and CDR2 FQNEAQ (reference sequence). Trimming took off 5 bases at V and 14 bases at J, with 13 bases between the two ends. The CDR3 covers 12 residues. In nucleotides, the CDR3 is TGTGCCAGCAGCGTGACTACCCCATCCCTCCACTTT. Encoded protein: CASSVTTPSLHF.

V usage is TRBV10-3 and J usage is TRBJ1-2; 10 bases line up with TRBD1. This CDR3 is built from 15 residues. V shed 2 bases and J 8 bases; nucleotides not matched to a gene: 8. Germline V gene data show CDR1 as ENHRY and CDR2 as SYGVKD. The CDR3 sequence: CAISETRDRGPGYTF. Written as DNA, the CDR3 is TGTGCCATCAGTGAGACCCGGGACAGGGGTCCCGGCTACACCTTC.

The chain employs TRBV29-1 and TRBJ2-3; possibly TRBD2 for D (5 bases). The CDR3 totals 13 residues. The ends were cut back, 2 bases at V and 5 bases at J, with 11 bases in the middle. The germline CDR1 and CDR2 sequences are SQVTM and ANQGSEA. CDR3 residues: CSVEYLAEDTQYF. The CDR3 DNA is TGCAGCGTTGAATATCTAGCTGAAGATACGCAGTATTTT.

The CDR3 DNA follows: TGCGCCAGCAGCATGCTTGGACTAAAAACCGGGGAGCTGTTTTTT. Residues: CASSMLGLKTGELFF. The chain links TRBV5-1 to TRBJ2-2; possible D gene TRBD2, 6 bases. V was pared by 4 bases and J by 5 bases, with 15 bases between. CDR3 length equals 15 residues. From germline, CDR1 is SGHRS and CDR2 YFSETQ.

The chain carries TRBV7-9 and TRBJ2-3; no firm D call. Germline V CDR1 and CDR2: SEHNR, FQNEAQ (reference sequence). The CDR3 has 13 residues. V dropped 1 base and J dropped 5 bases, with 7 bases sitting between them. The CDR3 region is CASSLGSLDTQYF. The CDR3 DNA reads TGTGCCAGCAGCTTAGGTTCCTTAGATACGCAGTATTTT.

The chain links TRBV7-2 to TRBJ2-1, with 7 bases lining up with TRBD1. V shed 5 bases, J shed 2 bases, and the junction held 6 bases outside the gene matches. Germline CDR1 and CDR2: SGHTA and FQGNSA. This CDR3 is 15 amino acids long. The CDR3 sequence: CASSVRQGPYNEQFF. CDR3 bases: TGTGCCAGCAGCGTGAGACAGGGACCCTACAATGAGCAGTTCTTC.